The 26 T cell receptor beta chains presented below share a single source sample, sequenced in a study of blood T cell repertoires in COVID-19. Libraries were prepared by immunoSEQ multiplex PCR; TCRdb keeps only in-frame clonotypes and omits some of them. The data contain approximately 60,000 clones, about 83% of them singletons. The sequenced sample consisted of peripheral blood. Receptors were obtained from a human donor in a cohort sampled during active COVID-19.

The J gene is TRBJ2-7, the V gene TRBV11-2, with TRBD1 matching 9 bases. Germline V gives CDR1 SGHAT, CDR2 FQNNGV. V lost 9 bases to trimming and J lost 7 bases; unmatched junction nucleotides: 13. CDR3 size: 14 residues. CDR3 sequence (DNA): TGTGCCAGTAAAACAGGGGGCGCGTCTGGAGAGCAGTACTTC. This gives the protein CASKTGGASGEQYF.

This sequence joins TRBV6-5 and TRBJ1-1; 9 nucleotides line up with TRBD1. The CDR3 extends over 14 amino acids. V shed 6 bases and J 7 bases; nucleotides not matched to a gene: 9. From germline, CDR1 is MNHEY and CDR2 SVGAGI. For the CDR3, the DNA is TGTGCCAGCAGACTGACAGGGGGGCGTGATGAAGCTTTCTTT. It specifies CASRLTGGRDEAFF.

The V gene is TRBV29-1, the J gene TRBJ1-2; TRBD1 agrees at 10 bases. V lost 7 bases to trimming and J lost 8 bases; unmatched junction nucleotides: 10. Germline lookup yields CDR1 SQVTM and CDR2 ANQGSEA. The CDR3 spans 13 residues. This CDR3 is CSDLTGGPSGYTF. CDR3 in DNA: TGCAGCGACCTGACAGGGGGCCCTTCGGGCTACACCTTC.

The genes are TRBV6-5 and TRBJ1-2; 10 positions agree with TRBD1. CDR3 length: 14 amino acids. Per germline, CDR1 MNHEY and CDR2 SVGAGI. The trim removed 6 bases at V and 3 bases at J, leaving 4 bases unmatched. CDR3 sequence: CASRPTGGDYGYTF. Written as DNA, the CDR3 is TGTGCCAGCAGGCCGACAGGGGGCGACTATGGCTACACCTTC.

The genes are TRBV7-2 and TRBJ2-1; the D gene is possibly TRBD1 (5 bases). Per germline, CDR1 SGHTA and CDR2 FQGNSA. The CDR3 loop spans 14 amino acids. The V and J ends lost 1 base and 7 bases respectively, with 11 bases between them. The CDR3 here is CASSLEGRVNEQFF. CDR3 DNA sequence: TGTGCCAGCAGCTTAGAGGGCAGGGTGAATGAGCAGTTCTTC. Supplemented by reference TRBV7-2 and TRBJ2-1, the full variable domain reads GAGVSQSPSNKVTEKGKDVELRCDPISGHTALYWYRQSLGQGLEFLIYFQGNSAPDKSGLPSDRFSAERTGGSVSTLTIQRTQQEDSAVYLCASSLEGRVNEQFFGPGTRLTVL.

This clone has only a few counts. At the DNA level, this CDR3 is encoded by other sequences in the same sample as well. This chain connects TRBV6-1 to TRBJ1-2; D gene uncertain. The CDR3 runs 11 residues. The V end lost 3 bases, the J end lost 7 bases, and 6 bases lay between the germline ends. Germline V gives CDR1 MNHNS, CDR2 SASEGT. DNA for the CDR3: TGTGCCAGCAGTGAGTCTGTTGGCTACACCTTC. Translating it yields CASSESVGYTF.

This clone was seen a few times. The V gene is TRBV2, the J gene TRBJ2-7; the match to TRBD2 covers 14 bases. The CDR3 is 13 residues long. V shed 11 bases and J 6 bases; nucleotides not matched to a gene: 6. CDR1 and CDR2 from the germline V gene are SNHLY and FYNNEI. In DNA, the CDR3 is TGTGCCGTAACAGGACTAGCGGGAGGCGAGCAGTACTTC. Amino acid sequence: CAVTGLAGGEQYF.

About this clone: Compared with germline, one end of the junction differs, possibly owing to a read error. This chain links TRBV5-6 with TRBJ2-7, with 11 bases aligning to TRBD2. Germline CDR1 is SGHDT and CDR2 is YYEEEE. CDR3 length: 15 residues. The chain's CDR3 is CASSRLAGGNYAQYF. In DNA, the CDR3 is TGTGCCAGCAGCCGTTTAGCGGGGGGGAACTACGCGCAGTACTTC.

This clone has just one count. This chain links TRBV30 with TRBJ1-6; D is unresolved. The germline V and J ends were trimmed by 5 bases and 10 bases, with 15 bases remaining between them. CDR1 and CDR2 from the germline V gene are GTSNPN and SVGIG (reference sequence). The CDR3 consists of 13 residues. The CDR3 loop is CAWDIGRGSPLHF. DNA for the CDR3: TGTGCCTGGGACATAGGTAGAGGGTCACCCCTCCACTTT. Combining the CDR3 with reference TRBV30 and TRBJ1-6 gives the whole variable domain SQTIHQWPATLVQPVGSPLSLECTVEGTSNPNLYWYRQAAGRGLQLLFYSVGIGQISSEVPQNLSASRPQDRQFILSSKKLLLSDSGFYLCAWDIGRGSPLHFGNGTRLTVT.

This chain uses TRBV2 with TRBJ2-1, with D unresolved. The CDR3 has 15 amino acids. Trimming took 3 bases from V and 0 from J, leaving 9 bases between them. The germline gives CDR1 SNHLY, CDR2 FYNNEI. CDR3 in DNA: TGTGCCAGCAGTGACGAGTATAGCTCCTACAATGAGCAGTTCTTC. Translation gives CASSDEYSSYNEQFF.

V gene TRBV5-1 combines with J gene TRBJ2-7; 7 nucleotides align to TRBD1. In germline, CDR1 is SGHRS, CDR2 YFSETQ. This CDR3 has 14 residues. Trimming at V came to 3 bases and at J to 2 bases, leaving 5 bases not matched to a gene. CDR3 DNA: TGCGCCAGCAGCTCAGGACAGGTTACCTACGAGCAGTACTTC. This translates into CASSSGQVTYEQYF.

This rearrangement joins TRBV5-8 to TRBJ2-1; TRBD1 matches 11 bases. The CDR3 extends over 16 amino acids. The V gene's germline CDR1 is SGHTS and CDR2 YDEGEE. V dropped 4 bases and J dropped 5; count of bases not matched to a gene: 8. DNA for the CDR3: TGTGCCAGCAGCCCCTATCCGGGACAGGGGGACAATGAGCAGTTCTTC. Translation gives CASSPYPGQGDNEQFF.

This CDR3 reads CASSLYSGGYNQPQHF. The DNA for the CDR3 is TGTGCCAGCAGTTTATACTCCGGGGGGTACAATCAGCCCCAGCATTTT. The chain combines TRBV27 with TRBJ1-5, with D possibly being TRBD1 (5 bases). CDR3 length: 16 amino acids. V was shortened by 1 base and J by 3 bases, with 13 bases between the two germline ends. Germline CDR1 is MNHEY and CDR2 is SMNVEV (reference sequence).

J is TRBJ1-3 and V is TRBV7-2; unclear D gene. V was trimmed by 1 base and J by 0 bases, leaving 13 bases between them. Germline CDR1 SGHTA, CDR2 FQGNSA. CDR3 length: 17 amino acids. The CDR3 bases are TGTGCCAGCAGCTTAGTGGGCACCCCTCTCTCTGGAAACACCATATATTTT. It encodes CASSLVGTPLSGNTIYF.

The V gene is TRBV19, the J gene TRBJ1-5; 7 bases fit TRBD1. V lost 7 bases, J lost 4 bases, and 10 bases stayed unmatched. The CDR3 extends over 15 amino acids. Looked up from germline, CDR1 is LNHDA and CDR2 is SQIVND (reference sequence). Here the CDR3 DNA reads TGTGCCAGTATCGACAGGGAAGGAAGGAATCAGCCCCAGCATTTT. This gives the protein CASIDREGRNQPQHF.

V is TRBV2 and J is TRBJ2-6, with unresolved D. Germline V lookup: CDR1 SNHLY, CDR2 FYNNEI. Trimming cost V 7 bases and J 1 base, with 8 bases left between them. The length of the CDR3 is 14 residues. The CDR3 region is CASNPSSGANVLTF. The CDR3 DNA is TGTGCCAGCAATCCGAGTTCTGGGGCCAACGTCCTGACTTTC.

V is TRBV29-1 and J is TRBJ2-7, with D possibly TRBD2 on 7 matching bases. The CDR3 contains 14 residues. Looked up from germline, CDR1 is SQVTM and CDR2 is ANQGSEA. Deletions cut 4 bases from V and 2 bases from J, with 15 bases between. The CDR3 sequence: CSVVGGAKPYEQYF. For the CDR3, the DNA is TGCAGCGTTGTAGGGGGGGCCAAACCCTACGAGCAGTACTTC.

The genes are TRBV11-3 and TRBJ2-2, with unresolved D. Germline lookup yields CDR1 SGHNT and CDR2 YENEEA. Trimming removed 0 bases from V and 5 bases from J, with 10 bases in between. This CDR3 spans 15 amino acids. The CDR3 region is CASSLDVRATGELFF. The CDR3 coding sequence is TGTGCCAGCAGCTTAGATGTACGAGCGACCGGGGAGCTGTTTTTT.

The chain combines TRBV19 with TRBJ2-4, with 8 bases fitting TRBD1. The germline CDR1 and CDR2 sequences are LNHDA and SQIVND (reference sequence). Germline trimming cut 5 bases from V and 0 bases from J; bases unmatched to any gene: 9. The CDR3 spans 17 residues. The CDR3 DNA follows: TGTGCCAGTAGTGAGCCCCAGGGGGCTTTAGCCAAAAACATTCAGTACTTC. As protein: CASSEPQGALAKNIQYF.

V usage is TRBV5-1 and J usage is TRBJ2-3, with TRBD2 as a possible D gene (5 bases). The CDR3 runs to 16 residues. From germline, CDR1 is SGHRS and CDR2 YFSETQ. V lost 3 bases, J lost 0 bases, and 14 bases lay in between. CDR3 amino acids: CASSWRTSGSTDTQYF. The CDR3 region has the DNA TGCGCCAGCAGCTGGCGGACTTCAGGAAGCACAGATACGCAGTATTTT.

The rearrangement joins TRBV7-9 to TRBJ1-3, with D unclear. The CDR3 spans 15 residues. Per germline, CDR1 SEHNR and CDR2 FQNEAQ (reference sequence). V lost 6 bases, J lost 7 bases, and 19 bases lay in between. The CDR3 DNA reads TGTGCCAGCAGTCTCTGGCCCCGGGTGTGGAACACCATATATTTT. It yields the protein CASSLWPRVWNTIYF.

The chain joins TRBV19 to TRBJ1-1; 8 bases are a match to TRBD1. The V segment lost 1 base and the J segment 5 bases; nucleotides outside the gene matches: 3. The CDR3 extends over 14 amino acids. From germline, CDR1 is LNHDA and CDR2 SQIVND (reference sequence). The CDR3 protein is CASSIAQGGTEAFF. CDR3 bases: TGTGCCAGTAGTATAGCACAGGGGGGAACTGAAGCTTTCTTT.

The rearrangement uses TRBV18 and TRBJ2-3; tentatively, D is TRBD2 (6 bases). CDR1 and CDR2 (germline): KGHSH, LQKENI. CDR3 length: 14 residues. The ends were cut back, 3 bases at V and 3 bases at J, with 10 bases in the middle. Written as DNA, the CDR3 is TGTGCCAGCTCACCGTCTGGGAGGACAGATACGCAGTATTTT. Amino acid sequence: CASSPSGRTDTQYF.

This chain connects TRBV7-9 to TRBJ1-1; TRBD1 agrees at 8 bases. The V gene's germline CDR1 is SEHNR and CDR2 FQNEAQ (reference sequence). The CDR3 runs 15 residues. Trimming cost V 5 bases and J 1 base; bases outside gene matches: 6. The CDR3 DNA reads TGTGCCAGCAGCCTCGGGACAGGCTGGAACACTGAAGCTTTCTTT. Its protein product is CASSLGTGWNTEAFF.

This chain links TRBV21-1 with TRBJ2-2; the D call in the table, TRBD2, was not verified against the DNA. TRBV21-1 is deemed a pseudogene. This CDR3 has 16 residues. Here the CDR3 DNA reads TGTGCCAGCAGCAAAGATCTCGAGGTTTACACCGGGGAGCTGTTTTTT. This translates into CASSKDLEVYTGELFF.

This chain connects TRBV18 to TRBJ1-2; the match to TRBD1 covers 10 bases. With V trimmed by 4 bases and J by 2 bases, 7 bases remained unmatched. The germline CDR1 and CDR2 sequences are KGHSH and LQKENI. This CDR3 contains 16 residues. The CDR3, as DNA: TGTGCCAGCTCACTCGACAGGGGGCGCGGAAACTATGGCTACACCTTC. Amino acids: CASSLDRGRGNYGYTF.